This T cell receptor beta chain was sequenced in a study of patients and donors after allogeneic stem cell transplantation. This CDR3 has 12 residues. Trimming removed 8 bases at V and 2 bases at J, with 13 bases between. The germline gives CDR1 SQVTM, CDR2 ANQGSEA. TCRdb re-derived calls from the RT-PCR reads in MiXCR, one entry per CDR3 protein. Of 550 to 650 distinct CDR3 sequences in the sample, approximately 1.4% were seen once. This clonotype ranks as medium-sized (0.01 to 0.1%). Sequenced material: blood, either unsorted or a sorted T cell fraction (not recorded which). The rearrangement joins TRBV29-1 to TRBJ2-7, with D possibly being TRBD2 (6 bases). This TCR derives from a human donor who was either an allogeneic HSCT recipient or a stem cell or donor lymphocyte infusion donor (not recorded which). It is not recorded whose cells these are; they may come from a transplant donor. Here the CDR3 DNA reads TGCAGCACTAGCAGCGGAGCCTACGAGCAGTACTTC. Its protein is CSTSSGAYEQYF.